What follows are 12 T cell receptor beta chains derived from one specimen sequenced in a study of cytomegalovirus exposure and HLA in healthy donors. PCR involved 60 Vbeta and 13 Jbeta primers. Measured with immunoSEQ multiplex PCR; TCRdb has only the in-frame clones, and not every one. Among some 200,000 clones, 82% were seen once, and the ten largest hold about 0.094%. The sample comprised PBMCs. All receptors come from a boy aged 2 to 10 in good health and CMV-seronegative.

This clone was recorded a few times. This sequence joins TRBV4-2 and TRBJ2-7; unclear D gene. The V end lost 7 bases, the J end lost 5 bases, and 21 bases lay between the germline ends. This CDR3 spans 15 amino acids. CDR1 LGHNA and CDR2 YNFKEQ come from the germline V gene. The CDR3 DNA reads as TGTGCCAGCAAAACCCCTACGGAGTCTCGGGACGAGCAGTACTTC. Amino acid sequence: CASKTPTESRDEQYF.

This rearrangement joins TRBV7-9 to TRBJ2-1; TRBD2 agrees at 14 bases. The V gene end was trimmed by 2 bases and the J gene end by 2 bases; junction bases not matched to a gene: 8. Germline V gives CDR1 SEHNR, CDR2 FQNEAQ (reference sequence). The length of the CDR3 is 19 residues. The DNA for the CDR3 is TGTGCCAGCAGCTTACCGACTAGCGGGGGGGCGAGTACCTACAATGAGCAGTTCTTC. Its translation: CASSLPTSGGASTYNEQFF.

The CDR3 protein is CASSPYYGYTF. The DNA for the CDR3 is TGTGCCAGCAGCCCTTATTATGGCTACACCTTC. The genes are TRBV14 and TRBJ1-2; D gene unclear. Germline V lookup: CDR1 SGHDN, CDR2 FVKESK. The CDR3 extends over 11 amino acids. Trimming left V 4 bases short and J 5 bases short, with 5 bases between.

This chain connects TRBV5-1 to TRBJ1-1; D gene uncertain. Deletions cut 3 bases from V and 4 bases from J, with 16 bases between. CDR3 length: 15 amino acids. The germline V gene has CDR1 SGHRS and CDR2 YFSETQ. The CDR3 coding sequence is TGCGCCAGCAGCTCACGGACCGCCAGCGGCACTGAAGCTTTCTTT. Encoded protein: CASSSRTASGTEAFF.

The chain has TRBV7-3 and TRBJ2-3; TRBD2 agrees at 9 bases. The CDR3 has 15 amino acids. Germline CDR1 SGHTA, CDR2 FQGTGA. V was clipped by 3 bases and J by 0 bases; unmatched bases: 1. The DNA for the CDR3 is TGTGCCAGCAGCTTTAGCGGGGGTAGCACAGATACGCAGTATTTT. Protein sequence: CASSFSGGSTDTQYF.

The chain is built from TRBV4-2 and TRBJ1-2; 12 bases line up with TRBD1. This CDR3 region has 20 residues. With 3 bases clipped from V and 3 bases from J, the junction kept 17 bases outside the gene matches. Germline CDR1 reads LGHNA; CDR2 reads YNFKEQ. CDR3 residues: CASSHQGTRDRGLGYYGYTF. The CDR3 coding sequence is TGTGCCAGCAGCCATCAAGGAACGCGGGACAGGGGGCTTGGGTACTATGGCTACACCTTC.

The chain recombines TRBV29-1 with TRBJ1-1; 10 nucleotides match TRBD1. Germline V CDR1 and CDR2: SQVTM, ANQGSEA. J was trimmed by 1 base and V by 4 bases; bases with no gene match: 3. CDR3 length: 14 amino acids. The CDR3 loop is CSVGQGASNTEAFF. The DNA for the CDR3 is TGCAGCGTTGGACAGGGGGCTTCGAACACTGAAGCTTTCTTT.

The chain's CDR3 is CASSQSGGYQETQYF. The CDR3 bases are TGTGCCAGCAGTCAGAGCGGGGGCTACCAAGAGACCCAGTACTTC. The V and J genes are TRBV7-3 and TRBJ2-5; 8 bases agree with TRBD2. This CDR3 is built from 15 residues. The J segment lost 0 bases and the V segment lost 6 bases, leaving 6 bases of the junction unmatched. Germline CDR1 and CDR2: SGHTA and FQGTGA.

The rearrangement links TRBV19 to TRBJ2-3; 7 bases match TRBD2. CDR3 size: 16 residues. J was trimmed by 0 bases and V by 4 bases; bases with no gene match: 7. The germline CDR1 and CDR2 sequences are LNHDA and SQIVND (reference sequence). The CDR3 loop reads CASSRGQAGSTDTQYF. The CDR3 DNA is TGTGCCAGTAGTAGGGGCCAAGCGGGGAGCACAGATACGCAGTATTTT.

The chain carries TRBV12-5 and TRBJ1-2; D is unclear. Germline V gene data show CDR1 as LGHNT and CDR2 as FRNRAP. This CDR3 has 16 residues. V was shortened by 3 bases and J by 4 bases, with 18 bases between the two germline ends. Here the CDR3 DNA reads TGTGCTAGTGGTTTCCCGGGAATAAGGGATTCCTATGGCTACACCTTC. Residues: CASGFPGIRDSYGYTF.

The chain has TRBV5-5 and TRBJ1-3, with D maybe TRBD1 (6 bases). The CDR3 covers 16 residues. V was cut by 2 bases and J by 0 bases, with 12 bases left in between. Germline V gives CDR1 SGHKS, CDR2 YYEKEE (reference sequence). CDR3: CASSLGTTYSGNTIYF. The CDR3 region has the DNA TGTGCCAGCAGCTTAGGGACAACTTACTCTGGAAACACCATATATTTT.

This chain connects TRBV5-1 to TRBJ2-1; 8 bases are a match to TRBD2. J was trimmed by 0 bases and V by 0 bases; bases with no gene match: 11. This CDR3 contains 19 residues. CDR1 and CDR2 from the germline V gene are SGHRS and YFSETQ. The CDR3 nucleotides are TGCGCCAGCAGCTTGGCAGTATACGGCGGGGGGAACTCCTACAATGAGCAGTTCTTC. Translating it yields CASSLAVYGGGNSYNEQFF. Complete variable domain (other parts from reference TRBV5-1 and TRBJ2-1): KAGVTQTPRYLIKTRGQQVTLSCSPISGHRSVSWYQQTPGQGLQFLFEYFSETQRNKGNFPGRFSGRQFSNSRSEMNVSTLELGDSALYLCASSLAVYGGGNSYNEQFFGPGTRLTVL.